The 21 T cell receptor beta chains reported below all come from one sample, sequenced in a study of sequential checkpoint blockade in melanoma. The protocol was immunoSEQ multiplex PCR, while the TCRdb copy is restricted to in-frame clones and leaves out a portion. This table holds a few thousand clones, around 19% found once. The treatment here: randomized to nivolumab then ipilimumab (arm A) or the reverse (arm B). The sequencing here drew on tumor tissue (inferred from file names), taken from a patient given nivolumab and ipilimumab in sequence. The receptors come from a human patient with melanoma. Some clones in this sample may be carry-over from other donors' samples.

This clone has a handful of counts. The chain carries TRBV19 and TRBJ2-2; no clear D. The CDR3 has 14 residues. V lost 3 bases, J lost 0 bases, and 5 bases lay in between. Germline assignment: CDR1 LNHDA and CDR2 SQIVND (reference sequence). The CDR3: CASSIGPNTGELFF. CDR3 nucleotides: TGTGCCAGTAGTATTGGACCGAACACCGGGGAGCTGTTTTTT.

The V and J genes are TRBV4-1 and TRBJ2-4, with 7 nucleotides matching TRBD2. This CDR3 is 18 amino acids long. Per the germline V gene, CDR1 is MGHRA and CDR2 is YSYEKL. The V and J ends lost 0 bases and 0 bases, in that order; junction bases with no gene match: 8. CDR3 sequence (DNA): TGCGCCAGCAGCCAAGATTGGGGGGGAGTACTAGCCAAAAACATTCAGTACTTC. This gives the protein CASSQDWGGVLAKNIQYF.

The gene calls are TRBV6-8 and TRBJ2-6; D might be TRBD2 (6 bases). The V end was cut by 4 bases, the J end by 0 bases, with 13 bases between. Germline lookup yields CDR1 MNHGY and CDR2 SAAAGT. This CDR3 contains 17 residues. CDR3 sequence (DNA): TGTGCCAGCAGTTCTGCCGGGACTGCCTCTGGGGCCAACGTCCTGACTTTC. Residues: CASSSAGTASGANVLTF.

This clone was counted many times. This chain joins TRBV11-3 and TRBJ1-4, with D tentatively TRBD1 (6 bases). V dropped 5 bases and J dropped 8 bases, with 15 bases sitting between them. Germline V lookup: CDR1 SGHNT, CDR2 YENEEA. The length of the CDR3 is 14 residues. The CDR3 sequence: CASSGDLGGEKLFF. The CDR3 DNA is TGTGCCAGCAGCGGGGACCTAGGGGGAGAAAAACTGTTTTTT.

In its sample, this clone was seen a few times. The chain has TRBV6-8 and TRBJ2-5, with D perhaps TRBD1 or TRBD2 (5 bases each). Germline CDR1 is MNHGY and CDR2 is SAAAGT. Deletions cut 2 bases from V and 5 bases from J, with 9 bases between. This CDR3 region has 13 residues. CDR3 nucleotide sequence: TGTGCCAGCAGTTACCGGGGCTTCGAGACCCAGTACTTC. Amino acid sequence: CASSYRGFETQYF.

This clone was observed a few times. The chain uses TRBV6-8 and TRBJ1-2, with TRBD1 as a possible D gene (6 bases). V lost 4 bases and J lost 4, with 13 bases in between. In germline, CDR1 is MNHGY, CDR2 SAAAGT. This CDR3 spans 14 amino acids. CDR3 sequence (DNA): TGTGCCAGCAGTTCAGGCAGGGGACTCTATGGCTACACCTTC. The encoded protein is CASSSGRGLYGYTF.

Only a few counts were recorded for this clone. CDR3 in amino acids: CASSSSSGANVLTF. The CDR3 DNA is TGTGCCAGCAGCTCCTCCTCTGGGGCCAACGTCCTGACTTTC. The chain couples TRBV11-3 to TRBJ2-6; no clear D. This CDR3 contains 14 residues. Germline assignment: CDR1 SGHNT and CDR2 YENEEA. Trimming removed 4 bases from V and 0 bases from J, with 4 bases in between. The full variable domain, completed using reference TRBV11-3 and TRBJ2-6, is EAGVVQSPRYKIIEKKQPVAFWCNPISGHNTLYWYLQNLGQGPELLIRYENEEAVDDSQLPKDRFSAERLKGVDSTLKIQPAELGDSAVYLCASSSSSGANVLTFGAGSRLTVL.

In this sample, this clone turned up many times. The CDR3 reads CASSSQPSGGPKNTGELFF. In DNA form, the CDR3 reads TGTGCCAGCAGCTCCCAGCCTAGCGGGGGGCCAAAGAACACCGGGGAGCTGTTTTTT. V usage is TRBV11-3 and J usage is TRBJ2-2; TRBD2 matches at 11 bases. Germline trimming cut 4 bases from V and 1 base from J; bases unmatched to any gene: 11. Per the germline V gene, CDR1 is SGHNT and CDR2 is YENEEA. This CDR3 is built from 19 residues.

The chain recombines TRBV21-1 with TRBJ2-3; the table's D gene call, TRBD1, was not cross checked with the DNA. TRBV21-1 is listed as a pseudogene. This CDR3 region has 15 residues. The CDR3 reads CASSAEGASTDTQYF. CDR3 in DNA: TGTGCCAGCAGCGCCGAGGGGGCGAGCACAGATACGCAGTATTTT.

This chain uses TRBV28 with TRBJ1-4; 7 positions match TRBD1. The CDR3 has 16 residues. V dropped 7 bases and J dropped 0; count of bases not matched to a gene: 8. Germline assignment: CDR1 MDHEN and CDR2 SYDVKM. CDR3 residues: CASTGNRGATNEKLFF. The CDR3 bases are TGTGCCAGCACCGGCAACAGGGGAGCAACTAATGAAAAACTGTTTTTT.

This clone showed up just a few times. The CDR3 DNA sequence: TGTGCCACCAGCAGAGATTCAGGGACTCGGGACACTGAAGCTTTCTTT. This gives the protein CATSRDSGTRDTEAFF. The chain uses TRBV15 and TRBJ1-1, with D tentatively TRBD1 (5 bases). Germline V lookup: CDR1 LNHNV, CDR2 YYDKDF (reference sequence). The CDR3 sequence is 16 residues long. Trimming took off 0 bases at V and 3 bases at J, with 14 bases between the two ends.

The chain couples TRBV18 to TRBJ2-7; TRBD2 is a possible D gene (6 bases). The CDR3 length is 12 residues. Trimming took 4 bases from V and 5 from J, leaving 9 bases between them. The germline CDR1 and CDR2 sequences are KGHSH and LQKENI. The CDR3 DNA is TGTGCCAGCTCACGGGACTGGAACGAGCAGTACTTC. It codes for CASSRDWNEQYF.

This clone has a single count. This chain uses TRBV15 with TRBJ2-7; D might be TRBD1 or TRBD2, each matching 5 bases. The germline V gene encodes CDR1 LNHNV and CDR2 YYDKDF (reference sequence). V was shortened by 1 base and J by 0 bases, with 13 bases between the two germline ends. The CDR3 consists of 16 residues. CDR3 DNA sequence: TGTGCCACCAGCAGAGGCCGGGACCTTAGCTCCTACGAGCAGTACTTC. The encoded protein is CATSRGRDLSSYEQYF.

This clone is large (0.1 to 1%) in the sample. The rearrangement uses TRBV11-3 and TRBJ1-1, with 9 positions matching TRBD1. From germline, CDR1 is SGHNT and CDR2 YENEEA. There are 15 residues in the CDR3. Trimming at V came to 5 bases and at J to 0 bases, leaving 4 bases not matched to a gene. The CDR3 is CASSLGTGMNTEAFF. Here the CDR3 DNA reads TGTGCCAGCAGCCTCGGGACAGGGATGAACACTGAAGCTTTCTTT. Full variable domain (remainder filled in from reference TRBV11-3 and TRBJ1-1): EAGVVQSPRYKIIEKKQPVAFWCNPISGHNTLYWYLQNLGQGPELLIRYENEEAVDDSQLPKDRFSAERLKGVDSTLKIQPAELGDSAVYLCASSLGTGMNTEAFFGQGTRLTVV.

This clone was picked up many times. The chain joins TRBV11-3 to TRBJ1-2, with 9 bases fitting TRBD1. Per the germline V gene, CDR1 is SGHNT and CDR2 is YENEEA. J gave up 7 bases and V 6 bases, and 9 bases lay outside the gene matches. CDR3 length equals 14 residues. The CDR3 DNA sequence: TGTGCCAGCAGTCCCGGGACAGGGTACTCTGGCTACACCTTC. This codes for CASSPGTGYSGYTF.

The sample holds a few counts of this clone. The CDR3 DNA reads TGTGCCAGCAACGCCGACACTTCTCCGCAGTATTTT. The encoded protein is CASNADTSPQYF. The chain joins TRBV6-8 to TRBJ2-3; D is unresolved. This CDR3 has 12 amino acids. Germline V gives CDR1 MNHGY, CDR2 SAAAGT. The V and J ends lost 7 bases and 10 bases respectively, with 15 bases between them.

This clone came up many times. The chain employs TRBV11-3 and TRBJ2-7; D possibly matches TRBD1 or TRBD2 (5 bases each). The CDR3 covers 15 residues. V lost 3 bases, J lost 4 bases, and 16 bases lay in between. Looked up from germline, CDR1 is SGHNT and CDR2 is YENEEA. The CDR3 nucleotides are TGTGCCAGCAGCTTGGTGGGCAGGGAGTTTTACGAGCAGTACTTC. It specifies CASSLVGREFYEQYF.

This clone came up a few times. This chain connects TRBV28 to TRBJ1-2; D is ambiguous. Germline values: CDR1 MDHEN, CDR2 SYDVKM. V was clipped by 5 bases and J by 3 bases, with 16 bases between them. The CDR3 has 15 residues. This CDR3 is CASSPIWPGHYGYTF. The CDR3, as DNA: TGTGCCAGCAGTCCCATATGGCCGGGCCACTATGGCTACACCTTC.

This clone was detected only a few times. This rearrangement joins TRBV5-1 to TRBJ1-3, with 9 nucleotides matching TRBD1. The trim removed 4 bases at V and 2 bases at J, leaving 7 bases unmatched. The CDR3 has 16 residues. Looked up from germline, CDR1 is SGHRS and CDR2 is YFSETQ. CDR3 loop: CASSGGTGLTGNTIYF. In nucleotides, the CDR3 is TGCGCCAGCAGCGGGGGGACAGGGCTCACTGGAAACACCATATATTTT.

The V call is TRBV6-8, the J call TRBJ2-1, with 12 bases matching TRBD2. With 5 bases clipped from V and 6 bases from J, the junction kept 8 bases outside the gene matches. CDR1 MNHGY and CDR2 SAAAGT come from the germline V gene. The CDR3 consists of 16 residues. As DNA, the CDR3 is TGTGCCAGCAGTCGGTCGACTAGCGGGAGATTCAATGAGCAGTTCTTC. Translated, it gives CASSRSTSGRFNEQFF.

This sequence joins TRBV6-8 and TRBJ1-4; D unresolved. The CDR3 consists of 14 residues. Trimming took 2 bases from V and 8 from J, leaving 12 bases between them. Germline V gene lookup returns CDR1 MNHGY and CDR2 SAAAGT. In DNA, the CDR3 is TGTGCCAGCAGTTACGGGAGCAAGTACGAAAAACTGTTTTTT. As protein: CASSYGSKYEKLFF.